Each of the 14 T cell receptor beta chains below was sequenced from the same sample in a study of T cell clonality in common variable immunodeficiency. TCRdb keeps only in-frame clones here, not all; method: immunoSEQ multiplex PCR. Listed for the sample are more than 35,000 clones, none seen a single time. The sequenced sample was peripheral blood mononuclear cells. These TCRs come from a person aged 18 to 70 in good health.

This clone was counted at least ten times. The CDR3 goes on 3 residues after the read ends, and that part is filled in from the germline J gene. V is TRBV5-1 and J is TRBJ2-5, with D tentatively TRBD2 (5 bases). CDR1 and CDR2 (germline): SGHRS, YFSETQ. The CDR3 runs to 13 residues. Trimming cost V 2 bases and J 5 bases, with 10 bases left between them. The CDR3 here is CASSLEGGETQYF. The sequenced part of the CDR3 DNA is TGCGCCAGCAGCTTAGAGGGTGGCGAGACC. Full variable domain (outside the CDR3, taken from reference TRBV5-1 and TRBJ2-5): KAGVTQTPRYLIKTRGQQVTLSCSPISGHRSVSWYQQTPGQGLQFLFEYFSETQRNKGNFPGRFSGRQFSNSRSEMNVSTLELGDSALYLCASSLEGGETQYFGPGTRLLVL.

This clone was seen many times. Read sequence stops 3 residues before the CDR3 end, and the germline J gene provides the missing end. The genes are TRBV7-8 and TRBJ2-7; D is perhaps TRBD1 (5 bases). Germline CDR1 reads SGHVS; CDR2 reads FQNEAQ. Trimming took 4 bases from V and 3 from J, leaving 16 bases between them. The CDR3 consists of 15 residues. The CDR3 loop reads CASSSNRQSFYEQYF. The part of the CDR3 DNA that was read is TGTGCCAGCAGCTCAAACAGGCAGTCCTTCTACGAG.

This clone was observed many times. With the read ending 3 residues before the CDR3 end, the germline J gene is used to fill in that end. The chain employs TRBV12-3 or TRBV12-4 and TRBJ2-1; 11 nucleotides agree with TRBD1. J lost 8 bases, V lost 2 bases, and 11 bases had no gene match. The CDR3 extends over 17 amino acids. CDR3 sequence: CASSLRSPGQGDDEQFF. Incomplete CDR3 DNA: TGTGCCAGCAGTTTAAGGTCTCCGGGACAGGGGGACGATGAG.

To note about this clone: The read finishes 3 residues shy of the CDR3 end, and the germline J gene is used to complete it. The chain is built from TRBV7-2 and TRBJ2-5, with D tentatively TRBD2 (6 bases). Trimming removed 1 base from V and 5 bases from J, with 11 bases in between. In germline, CDR1 is SGHTA, CDR2 FQGNSA. This CDR3 region has 14 residues. The covered CDR3 bases are TGTGCCAGCAGCTTAGGGGGGGAGAGGGAGACC. This codes for CASSLGGERET. The CDR3 as a whole reads CASSLGGERETQYF. The full variable domain, completed using reference TRBV7-2 and TRBJ2-5, is GAGVSQSPSNKVTEKGKDVELRCDPISGHTALYWYRQSLGQGLEFLIYFQGNSAPDKSGLPSDRFSAERTGGSVSTLTIQRTQQEDSAVYLCASSLGGERETQYFGPGTRLLVL.

This clone was recorded at least ten times. The read comes to an end 3 residues before the CDR3 does, leaving the germline J gene to fill in the end. V gene TRBV12-3 or TRBV12-4 combines with J gene TRBJ2-3; 14 nucleotides line up with TRBD2. This CDR3 region has 14 residues. V trimming: 6 bases; J trimming: 5 bases; junction bases outside the gene matches: 1. CDR3: CASRGTSGRDTQYF. The DNA read from the CDR3 is TGTGCCAGCAGGGGGACTAGCGGGAGAGATACG.

This clone was detected many times. Coverage ceases 3 residues before the CDR3 finishes, and the germline J gene fills in the end. This same CDR3 is encoded by further DNA sequences in the sample. This rearrangement joins TRBV5-5 to TRBJ1-6; D unresolved. V lost 7 bases to trimming and J lost 7 bases, with 15 bases between them. The CDR3 has 14 residues. Looked up from germline, CDR1 is SGHKS and CDR2 is YYEKEE (reference sequence). The CDR3 protein is CASGTENSNSPLHF. CDR3 bases read: TGTGCCAGCGGAACAGAGAACTCCAATTCACCC.

The table lists this clone with many counts. The missing CDR3 end, 3 residues past where the read stops, is filled in from the germline J gene. The chain carries TRBV30 and TRBJ1-5; the D is unclear. This CDR3 contains 12 residues. The V end was cut by 0 bases, the J end by 5 bases, with 5 bases between. CDR1 and CDR2 from the germline V gene are GTSNPN and SVGIG (reference sequence). The CDR3 reads CAWSVRDQPQHF. The CDR3 bases that were read are TGTGCCTGGAGTGTGCGAGATCAGCCC.

This clone was seen repeatedly, ten times or more. The read finishes 3 residues shy of the CDR3 end, and the germline J gene is used to complete it. The V call is TRBV13, the J call TRBJ2-7; the match to TRBD1 covers 10 bases. CDR3 length: 16 amino acids. The junction had 11 bases not matched to a gene; V was cut back by 4 bases and J by 5 bases. The V gene's germline CDR1 is PRHDT and CDR2 FYEKMQ (reference sequence). CDR3 DNA (partial): TGTGCCAGCAGCTCCATACCGGGACAGGGGTTACACGAG. Protein product: CASSSIPGQGLHE. In full, the CDR3 is CASSSIPGQGLHEQYF.

This clone has a count of ten or more. The read halts 3 residues ahead of the CDR3 end, with the missing end drawn from the germline J gene. This chain uses TRBV9 with TRBJ2-1; 7 nucleotides align to TRBD1. In germline, CDR1 is SGDLS, CDR2 YYNGEE. The trim removed 3 bases at V and 9 bases at J, leaving 6 bases unmatched. The CDR3 sequence is 13 residues long. CDR3 residues: CASSARQGFEQFF. CDR3 DNA (partial): TGTGCCAGCAGCGCAAGACAGGGATTTGAG.

At least ten counts were recorded for this clone. This CDR3 reads CASSFPPTSAYSYEQYF. The sequenced CDR3 bases are TGTGCCAGCAGTTTCCCCCCCACTAGCGCTTACTCCTACGAG. The chain is built from TRBV6-2 or TRBV6-3 and TRBJ2-7; the match to TRBD2 covers 7 bases. The read gets to within 3 residues of the CDR3 end, and the germline J gene fills in the rest. Germline V gives CDR1 MNHEY, CDR2 SVGEGT. Unmatched junction bases numbered 12, after V lost 4 bases and J lost 0 bases. This CDR3 spans 17 amino acids.

In its sample, this clone was seen many times. From the germline J gene comes the end of the CDR3, since the read stops 3 residues before it. The chain couples TRBV30 to TRBJ2-2; a possible D gene is TRBD1 (5 bases). Germline values: CDR1 GTSNPN, CDR2 SVGIG (reference sequence). The CDR3 is made up of 14 amino acids. Trimming cost V 2 bases and J 4 bases, with 11 bases left between them. This chain's CDR3 is CAWSLRQITGELFF. The CDR3 bases that were read are TGTGCCTGGAGTCTAAGACAGATCACCGGGGAG.

This clone was observed at least ten times. The DNA ends 3 residues before the CDR3 does, and the rest of the CDR3 is filled in from the germline J gene. This sequence joins TRBV30 and TRBJ2-1, with 9 bases identical to TRBD2. Germline lookup yields CDR1 GTSNPN and CDR2 SVGIG (reference sequence). The CDR3 length is 14 residues. The trim removed 3 bases at V and 8 bases at J, leaving 8 bases unmatched. The CDR3 protein is CAWRLAGSKDEQFF. The sequenced part of the CDR3 DNA is TGTGCCTGGAGGCTAGCGGGAAGTAAAGATGAG. The variable domain in full, with the rest retrieved from reference TRBV30 and TRBJ2-1, is SQTIHQWPATLVQPVGSPLSLECTVEGTSNPNLYWYRQAAGRGLQLLFYSVGIGQISSEVPQNLSASRPQDRQFILSSKKLLLSDSGFYLCAWRLAGSKDEQFFGPGTRLTVL.

This clone occurred many times. The CDR3 extends 3 residues past the end of the read, so its final part is completed from the germline J gene. The chain recombines TRBV4-2 with TRBJ2-4; tentatively, D is TRBD2 (5 bases). Trimming stripped 0 bases from V and 7 bases from J, with 13 bases between. This CDR3 has 15 amino acids. In germline, CDR1 is LGHNA, CDR2 YNFKEQ. The part of the CDR3 DNA that was read is TGTGCCAGCAGCCAAGAAGGTCTAGCAGTGAACATT. It is translated as CASSQEGLAVNI. The whole CDR3 sequence reads CASSQEGLAVNIQYF.

At least ten counts were recorded for this clone. With the read ending 3 residues before the CDR3 end, the germline J gene is used to fill in that end. The chain is built from TRBV5-1 and TRBJ2-5, with D possibly being TRBD2 (6 bases). The CDR3 is 14 residues long. The V gene's germline CDR1 is SGHRS and CDR2 YFSETQ. Between the trimmed V and J ends, which lost 0 bases and 2 bases, there was a span of 8 bases. Here the CDR3 reads CASSLDSGQETQYF. CDR3 DNA (partial): TGCGCCAGCAGCTTGGATAGCGGACAAGAGACC.